The T cell receptor (beta chain) described here comes from a study of beta chain features in type 1 diabetes. Study-wide points: Among patients with Type 1 diabetes, TCRB CDR3s were moderately but significantly shorter in every one of the four CD4+ subsets. Any HLA-type effect on TCRB rearrangement remained unresolved here.

The sequenced template was cDNA made from the entire isolated RNA. Clones were read by immunoSEQ multiplex PCR, and TCRdb kept only the in-frame ones, dropping some. The sample holds 400,000 to 500,000 clones; over 11% are singletons and the top ten take roughly 0.036%. As regards this clone: Its antigen is undetermined.

Sequenced material: naive CD4+ T cells from blood. This sequence originates from a man aged 30 to 45 in good health.

The CDR3 spells CASGRGSGELFF. CDR3 in DNA: TGTGCTAGTGGTCGCGGGTCCGGGGAGCTGTTTTTT. This chain connects TRBV12-5 to TRBJ2-2; possible D gene TRBD2, 5 bases. CDR3 length: 12 residues. Germline-derived CDR1 and CDR2 are LGHNT and FRNRAP. V gave up 5 bases and J gave up 6 bases, with 7 bases separating them.